This entry is about one T cell receptor (beta chain). Its target is unknown. The data were obtained in a study of vaccination effects on CD4 cells after COVID-19. TCRdb's table, derived via immunoSEQ multiplex PCR, lists solely in-frame clones and lacks some. The sample shows tens of thousands of clones, roughly 77% of them seen only once. Trimming at V came to 4 bases and at J to 4 bases, leaving 10 bases not matched to a gene. Germline CDR1 and CDR2: SGHRS and YFSETQ. CDR3 length: 16 amino acids. Antigen-specific CD4+ T cells were first expanded with viral peptide pools by the ViraFEST assay and only then sequenced. CD4+ T cell isolation took place after 10 days of culture. SARS-CoV-2 infection was confirmed by PCR in the person between March and December 2020.

The V gene is TRBV5-1, the J gene TRBJ2-1; 8 nucleotides line up with TRBD1. This clonotype originated in a human donor who had a prior SARS-CoV-2 infection. The material sequenced was CD4+ T cells from PBMCs cultured with HIV peptides, taken before COVID-19 vaccination. Noted subset: HIV-1 Nef peptide pool negative control/reference culture. The CDR3 nucleotides read TGCGCCAGCAGCCTGGCGACAGGGGTGAGGTACAATGAGCAGTTCTTC. Its protein is CASSLATGVRYNEQFF.